A selection of T cell receptor beta chains follows, all from one sample in a study of neurological immune-mediated disorders. TCRdb reanalysed the 5' RACE reads using MiXCR and keeps one entry per CDR3 protein. The table has 55,000 to 65,000 distinct CDR3 sequences, approximately 4% seen once. Source material: PBMCs. These receptor sequences come from a woman under 40 with multiple sclerosis. CDR3s include the opening cysteine and the closing phenylalanine or tryptophan. Fields, in order: CDR3 protein, CDR3 DNA, clone size, D gene, V gene, J gene. D genes are given only for firm matches. Part of the rows lack a size; the others show once, few, many or a class for expanded clones.

CDR3: CASRDRTKRETNYNEQFF; DNA: TGTGCCAGCAGAGACAGAACTAAGCGGGAGACTAACTACAATGAGCAGTTCTTC; size: many; D: TRBD2; V: TRBV6-2/TRBV6-3; J: TRBJ2-1
CDR3: CSASSLAGGREQYF; DNA: TGCAGTGCTAGTTCCCTAGCGGGAGGAAGGGAGCAGTACTTC; size: many; D: TRBD2; V: TRBV20-1; J: TRBJ2-7
CDR3: CASSWTWTSSNEKLFF; DNA: TGTGCCAGCAGCTGGACCTGGACCAGTAGTAATGAAAAACTGTTTTTT; size: many; D: .; V: TRBV7-2; J: TRBJ1-4
CDR3: CASSLIHTYTEAFF; DNA: TGTGCCAGCAGCCTTATCCATACCTACACTGAAGCTTTCTTT; size: many; D: .; V: TRBV5-6; J: TRBJ1-1
CDR3: CSARKGVDQPQNF; DNA: TGCAGTGCTAGGAAGGGTGTTGATCAGCCCCAGAATTTT; size: many; D: .; V: TRBV20-1; J: TRBJ1-5
CDR3: CASSTLREYNEQFF; DNA: TGCGCCAGCAGCACCCTGAGGGAGTACAATGAGCAGTTCTTC; size: many; D: .; V: TRBV5-1; J: TRBJ2-1
CDR3: CASSWGLETQYF; DNA: TGCGCCAGCAGCTGGGGCCTTGAGACCCAGTACTTC; size: .; D: .; V: TRBV5-1; J: TRBJ2-5
CDR3: CASDRTESTGELFF; DNA: TGTGCCAGCGACCGGACAGAATCCACCGGGGAGCTGTTTTTT; size: many; D: .; V: TRBV12-3/TRBV12-4; J: TRBJ2-2
CDR3: CASSLGTGRWETQYF; DNA: TGTGCCAGCAGCTTGGGGACAGGGCGGTGGGAGACCCAGTACTTC; size: many; D: TRBD1; V: TRBV5-6; J: TRBJ2-5
CDR3: CSATLNNEQFF; DNA: TGCAGTGCTACCCTTAACAATGAGCAGTTCTTC; size: many; D: .; V: TRBV20-1; J: TRBJ2-1
CDR3: CASSFRDSNQPQHF; DNA: TGTGCCAGCAGTTTTCGAGACAGCAATCAGCCCCAGCATTTT; size: many; D: .; V: TRBV27; J: TRBJ1-5
CDR3: CASSLDGRPTTDTQYF; DNA: TGTGCCAGCAGCTTGGATGGGAGACCCACCACAGATACGCAGTATTTT; size: many; D: .; V: TRBV5-6; J: TRBJ2-3
CDR3: CSGPVVGTGIQYF; DNA: TGCAGTGGCCCCGTCGTGGGGACGGGCATTCAGTACTTC; size: many; D: .; V: TRBV20-1; J: TRBJ2-4
CDR3: CASSPQQGAGQPQHF; DNA: TGTGCCAGCTCACCGCAACAGGGTGCGGGCCAGCCCCAGCATTTT; size: many; D: .; V: TRBV18; J: TRBJ1-5
CDR3: CSATPTDTQYF; DNA: TGCAGTGCTACCCCCACAGATACGCAGTATTTT; size: many; D: .; V: TRBV20-1; J: TRBJ2-3
CDR3: CSARVGGTEIEQFF; DNA: TGCAGTGCTAGAGTGGGGGGTACGGAGATTGAGCAGTTCTTC; size: many; D: .; V: TRBV20-1; J: TRBJ2-1
CDR3: CSVVVHYEQYF; DNA: TGCAGCGTTGTTGTCCATTACGAGCAGTACTTC; size: many; D: .; V: TRBV29-1; J: TRBJ2-7
CDR3: CAVAGADEQYF; DNA: TGTGCCGTGGCCGGAGCGGACGAGCAGTACTTC; size: many; D: .; V: TRBV10-3; J: TRBJ2-7
CDR3: CASSWGSKTSTTGELFF; DNA: TGTGCCAGCAGCTGGGGATCAAAGACCTCAACGACCGGGGAGCTGTTTTTT; size: .; D: .; V: TRBV5-5; J: TRBJ2-2
CDR3: CASSLGGKGAGDTQYF; DNA: TGTGCCAGCAGCTTAGGTGGAAAAGGGGCTGGAGATACGCAGTATTTT; size: many; D: .; V: TRBV7-3; J: TRBJ2-3
CDR3: CSARDLRLAGFNEQFF; DNA: TGCAGTGCTAGAGATCTGAGGCTAGCGGGGTTCAATGAGCAGTTCTTC; size: many; D: TRBD2; V: TRBV20-1; J: TRBJ2-1
CDR3: CSARDSGLYNSPLHF; DNA: TGCAGTGCTAGAGACTCAGGGCTTTATAATTCACCCCTCCACTTT; size: many; D: .; V: TRBV20-1; J: TRBJ1-6
CDR3: CSALGTDQPQHF; DNA: TGCAGCGCCCTCGGGACCGATCAGCCCCAGCATTTT; size: many; D: .; V: TRBV29-1; J: TRBJ1-5
CDR3: CASSLDSNQPQHF; DNA: TGTGCCAGCAGCTTAGATAGCAATCAGCCCCAGCATTTT; size: many; D: .; V: TRBV7-3; J: TRBJ1-5
CDR3: CASTGWGADTQYF; DNA: TGTGCCAGCACGGGTTGGGGGGCAGATACGCAGTATTTT; size: many; D: .; V: TRBV12-3/TRBV12-4; J: TRBJ2-3